These T cell receptor beta chains were read from a single sample in a study of human T cells and chemical hapten exposure. MiXCR, run by TCRdb on the RACE reads, gives a single entry per CDR3 protein. The table shows around 99,000 distinct CDR3 sequences, with roughly a tenth occurring only once. The sample was whole blood, taken in connection with sensitization to the hapten diphenylcyclopropenone (DPC). These receptor sequences come from a woman aged 40 to 50 with alopecia areata. Some clones in this sample may be carry-over from other donors' samples. Both conserved end residues are part of each CDR3. A D gene is named only where the DNA matches it firmly. Clone size appears in some rows only: once, few, many, or a class for an expanded clone.

TRBV11-2	TRBJ2-1	TRBD2	.	TGTGCCAGCAGCTTAGATCCACGCCTAGCGGGAGATGACTACAATGAGCAGTTCTTC	CASSLDPRLAGDDYNEQFF
TRBV7-6	TRBJ2-1	TRBD2	many	TGTGCCAGCAGCTCCCGACTAGCGGCCTACAATGAGCAGTTCTTC	CASSSRLAAYNEQFF
TRBV2	TRBJ2-1	.	many	TGTGCCAGCAGTGAGGAGGGGTCCTCCTACAATGAGCAGTTCTTC	CASSEEGSSYNEQFF
TRBV3-1	TRBJ2-7	TRBD1	many	TGTGCCAGCAGCCGCTCGGGACAGGGCTACGAGCAGTACTTC	CASSRSGQGYEQYF
TRBV28	TRBJ1-2	.	.	TGTGCCAGCAGAATTCCGGGAGCTAACTATGGCTACACCTTC	CASRIPGANYGYTF
TRBV4-3	TRBJ2-4	.	many	TGCGCCAGCAGCCAAGATTATCAGGGTCAAAACATTCAGTACTTC	CASSQDYQGQNIQYF
TRBV11-2	TRBJ2-5	.	many	TGTGCCAGCAAAGCGCTGGCCTTTCAAGAGACCCAGTACTTC	CASKALAFQETQYF
TRBV4-1	TRBJ2-1	TRBD2	many	TGCGCCAGCAGCCACCCGGGACTAGCGGGGGGCTTTCTCTCCTACAATGAGCAGTTCTTC	CASSHPGLAGGFLSYNEQFF
TRBV19	TRBJ1-5	TRBD1	few	TGTGCCAGTAGTATACAGGGGGGCCAGCCCCAGCATTTT	CASSIQGGQPQHF
TRBV12-3/TRBV12-4	TRBJ2-1	.	many	TGTGCCACCCGTAAGGAGATCTACAATGAGCAGTTCTTC	CATRKEIYNEQFF
TRBV6-1	TRBJ1-1	TRBD1	.	TGTGCCAGCGGACATCCGGGATCAGGGGGCACTGAAGCTTTCTTT	CASGHPGSGGTEAFF
TRBV5-1	TRBJ2-7	.	few	TGCGCCACCCAACCGGGGGATAGTGACGAGCAGTACTTC	CATQPGDSDEQYF
TRBV10-1	TRBJ2-7	TRBD2	many	TGCGCCAGCAGTGAAACTAGCGGGGGCTTCGCTAACGAGCAGTACTTC	CASSETSGGFANEQYF
TRBV2	TRBJ1-2	.	.	TGTGCCAGCAGTGAAGGACAGGCGTACTATGGCTACACCTTC	CASSEGQAYYGYTF
TRBV3-1	TRBJ1-2	.	many	TGTGCCAGCAGCCAAGTCAGGGGAGGTTGGGGCTACACCTTC	CASSQVRGGWGYTF
TRBV5-1	TRBJ2-2	.	many	TGCGCCAGCAGCGTTGGGACGGTGAACACCGGGGAGCTGTTTTTT	CASSVGTVNTGELFF
TRBV4-2	TRBJ1-5	TRBD1	many	TGTGCCAGCACTTTGGGACAGGGGAATTCGTGGCCCCAGCATTTT	CASTLGQGNSWPQHF
TRBV28	TRBJ1-5	.	.	TGTGCCAGCCTACAATATAGCAATCAGCCCCAGCATTTT	CASLQYSNQPQHF
TRBV25-1	TRBJ1-1	TRBD1	few	TGTGCCAGCAGTGACGCGGGGACAGGGGGCCTGAACACTGAAGCTTTCTTT	CASSDAGTGGLNTEAFF
TRBV7-2	TRBJ2-3	.	few	TGTGCCAGCAGCCCAGGGAGGTGGCTAGCTGGCGCAGATACGCAGTATTTT	CASSPGRWLAGADTQYF
TRBV19	TRBJ1-4	.	.	TGTGCCAGTAGTATCGGCAGGGCGAATGAAAAACTGTTTTTT	CASSIGRANEKLFF
TRBV15	TRBJ1-4	.	many	TGTGCCACCAGGCAGGGGAACGAAAAACTGTTTTTT	CATRQGNEKLFF
TRBV6-5	TRBJ2-3	TRBD1	.	TGTGCCAGCAGTGGGGGACAGGGAGTCGCAGATACGCAGTATTTT	CASSGGQGVADTQYF